This T cell receptor beta chain was profiled in a study of T cell responses to AZD1222 COVID-19 vaccine. Study overall: It was second doses at about 4 or about 12 weeks that were pooled.

Profiling relied on immunoSEQ multiplex PCR, and the TCRdb table lists in-frame clones only, not all of them. The sample has 150,000 to 200,000 clones; just under 90% are singletons. Looked up from germline, CDR1 is SGHNT and CDR2 is YENEEA. This CDR3 region has 15 residues. Trimming shortened V by 1 base and J by 5 bases, and 12 bases separated the two germline ends. The sample in question was peripheral blood, obtained on day 0 of AZD1222 vaccination. The source of this sequence is an adult in good health. This chain joins TRBV11-3 and TRBJ2-1; D possibly corresponds to TRBD2 (6 bases). Here the CDR3 reads CASSLAGRRNNEQFF. The CDR3 DNA reads as TGTGCCAGCAGCTTAGCCGGGAGACGAAACAATGAGCAGTTCTTC.